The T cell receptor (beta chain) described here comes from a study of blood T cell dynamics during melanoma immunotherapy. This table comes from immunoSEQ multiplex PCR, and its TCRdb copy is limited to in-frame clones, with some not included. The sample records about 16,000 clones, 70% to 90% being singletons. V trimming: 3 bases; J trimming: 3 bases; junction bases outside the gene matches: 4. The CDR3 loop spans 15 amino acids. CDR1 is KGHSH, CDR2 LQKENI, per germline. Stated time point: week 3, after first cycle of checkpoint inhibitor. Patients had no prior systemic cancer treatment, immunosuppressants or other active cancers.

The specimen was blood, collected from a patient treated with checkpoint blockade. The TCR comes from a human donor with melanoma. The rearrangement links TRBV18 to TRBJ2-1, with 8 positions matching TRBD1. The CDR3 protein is CASSPGTGIYNEQFF. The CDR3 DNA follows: TGTGCCAGCTCACCTGGGACAGGAATCTACAATGAGCAGTTCTTC.